Listed here is a single TCR beta chain. Its antigen remains unknown. Other nucleotide sequences from this sample produce the same CDR3. Only in-frame clones appear in the TCRdb table, and some are missing; sequencing was by immunoSEQ multiplex PCR. The sample gives approximately 230,000 clones, over 75% of which show up once; 9.5% to 15% is in the top ten. This entry belongs to a study of cytomegalovirus exposure and HLA in healthy donors. Whole-study results and caveats: It was found in a later analysis that first-cohort TCR clusters tended to co-occur in the 130 or so validation repertoires.

The CDR3 totals 11 residues. The ends were cut back, 0 bases at V and 0 bases at J, with 0 bases in the middle. Germline assignment: CDR1 DFQATT and CDR2 SNEGSKA (reference sequence). Specimen: PBMCs. The sequence came from a young man in good health and CMV-seropositive. The chain employs TRBV20-1 and TRBJ2-7; D uncertain. CDR3 DNA sequence: TGCAGTGCTAGAGACTCCTACGAGCAGTACTTC. Its protein is CSARDSYEQYF.